A selection of T cell receptor beta chains follows, all from one sample in a study of blood T cells in healthy people across ages. Using its own MiXCR run on the 5' RACE reads, TCRdb lists one record per CDR3 protein. The data hold over 950,000 distinct CDR3 sequences, with roughly 51% observed a single time. Input material: blood. The origin of the receptors is a woman in her sixties or seventies in good health. Both conserved end residues are part of each CDR3. Each record gives: D gene, J gene, clone size, V gene, CDR3 protein, CDR3 DNA. A D gene is named only where the DNA matches it firmly. Rows give clone size only sometimes, using once, few, many, or a class for an expanded clone.

TRBD2	TRBJ2-1	once	TRBV20-1	CSAREGLVSYNEQFF	TGCAGTGCTAGAGAGGGACTAGTCTCCTACAATGAGCAGTTCTTC
NA	TRBJ2-5	NA	TRBV3-1	CASSRVADGTQYF	TGTGCCAGCAGCCGCGTAGCGGATGGGACCCAGTACTTC
TRBD2	TRBJ2-7	NA	TRBV5-4	CASSFSGGREYEQYF	TGTGCCAGCAGCTTTAGCGGCGGGAGGGAGTACGAGCAGTACTTC
TRBD1	TRBJ2-7	NA	TRBV10-3	CAIRPGTGNHEQYF	TGTGCCATCAGACCCGGGACAGGGAACCACGAGCAGTACTTC
NA	TRBJ2-5	NA	TRBV20-1	CSARELAEETQYF	TGCAGTGCTAGAGAGCTAGCAGAAGAGACCCAGTACTTC
NA	TRBJ2-3	NA	TRBV20-1	CSAGPPGDTQYF	TGCAGTGCGGGGCCCCCGGGCGATACGCAGTATTTT
TRBD2	TRBJ2-5	NA	TRBV7-9	CASAGGMNQETQYF	TGTGCCTCGGCGGGAGGGATGAACCAAGAGACCCAGTACTTC
NA	TRBJ2-5	NA	TRBV12-3/TRBV12-4	CASSLERAAETQYF	TGTGCCAGCAGTTTAGAGCGGGCGGCAGAGACCCAGTACTTC
NA	TRBJ2-1	NA	TRBV2	CASRGGAVEQFF	TGTGCCAGCAGGGGGGGGGCTGTTGAGCAGTTCTTC
TRBD1	TRBJ2-1	NA	TRBV5-4	CATYPGQTTNEQFF	TGTGCCACCTACCCGGGACAGACTACAAATGAGCAGTTCTTC
NA	TRBJ2-5	NA	TRBV20-1	CSARDQGGFQETQYF	TGCAGTGCTAGAGATCAGGGGGGCTTCCAAGAGACCCAGTACTTC
TRBD2	TRBJ2-3	few	TRBV28	CASYVSGSTDTQYF	TGTGCCAGCTATGTTAGCGGGAGCACAGATACGCAGTATTTT
NA	TRBJ2-3	NA	TRBV5-1	CASLSGDPQSDTQYF	TGCGCCAGCCTATCTGGAGATCCTCAATCAGATACGCAGTATTTT
NA	TRBJ2-3	NA	TRBV5-1	CASSSQGPGTQYF	TGCGCCAGCAGCTCCCAGGGTCCCGGCACGCAGTATTTT
TRBD1	TRBJ2-7	few	TRBV28	CASRTTGVTEQYF	TGTGCCAGCAGGACTACAGGGGTGACCGAGCAGTACTTC
TRBD2	TRBJ2-5	NA	TRBV6-5	CASSHTSGRAAKTQYF	TGTGCCAGCAGTCATACTAGCGGGAGGGCCGCGAAGACCCAGTACTTC
NA	TRBJ2-6	NA	TRBV5-6	CASSRGRFSGANVLTF	TGTGCCAGCAGCCGCGGCAGGTTCTCTGGGGCCAACGTCCTGACTTTC
NA	TRBJ2-4	NA	TRBV12-3/TRBV12-4	CASSFRTGATIIQYF	TGTGCCAGCAGTTTTCGAACCGGGGCCACCATCATTCAGTACTTC
NA	TRBJ1-2	few	TRBV28	CASSEGPQAYGYTF	TGTGCCTCCTCTGAAGGGCCGCAAGCCTATGGCTACACCTTC
NA	TRBJ2-7	NA	TRBV5-6	CASNWMGEQYF	TGTGCCAGCAATTGGATGGGGGAGCAGTACTTC
NA	TRBJ1-2	NA	TRBV3-1	CASSPTVGQTYGYTF	TGTGCCAGCAGCCCTACTGTTGGACAGACCTATGGCTACACCTTC
TRBD1	TRBJ2-3	few	TRBV4-1	CASSQDIDRAKATQYF	TGCGCCAGCAGCCAAGATATAGACAGGGCCAAGGCAACGCAGTATTTT
NA	TRBJ1-2	NA	TRBV20-1	CSARDRRVGGYTF	TGCAGTGCTAGAGATAGGAGGGTTGGGGGCTACACCTTC
TRBD1	TRBJ2-3	NA	TRBV6-1	CASTLDRGVTDTQYF	TGTGCCAGCACCCTAGACAGGGGGGTCACAGATACGCAGTATTTT
NA	TRBJ1-6	NA	TRBV9	CASSSVLSSYNSPLHF	TGTGCCAGCAGTTCCGTCCTCAGCTCCTATAATTCACCCCTCCACTTT
NA	TRBJ2-4	once	TRBV28	CASSNGVYERYF	TGTGCCAGCAGCAATGGAGTCTACGAGCGGTACTTC
TRBD2	TRBJ2-3	once	TRBV10-1	CASLPLAGGPTPEDTQYF	TGCGCCAGCCTCCCCTTAGCGGGAGGGCCCACCCCCGAAGATACGCAGTATTTT
NA	TRBJ1-1	NA	TRBV12-3/TRBV12-4	CASSRGSTEAFF	TGTGCCAGCAGTCGGGGATCGACTGAAGCTTTCTTT
NA	TRBJ2-5	NA	TRBV10-1	CANRGQRWQETQYF	TGCGCCAACCGGGGCCAGCGGTGGCAAGAGACCCAGTACTTC
NA	TRBJ1-4	NA	TRBV4-2	CASSQPGHGEKLFF	TGTGCCAGCAGCCAACCGGGGCACGGCGAAAAACTGTTTTTT
NA	TRBJ2-3	NA	TRBV20-1	CIARKTDTQYF	TGCATTGCTAGAAAAACAGATACGCAGTATTTT
TRBD1	TRBJ1-5	NA	TRBV6-2/TRBV6-3	CASAGTGPIRQPQHF	TGTGCCAGCGCGGGGACAGGGCCAATTCGTCAGCCCCAGCATTTT
NA	TRBJ2-7	NA	TRBV20-1	CSARDPGRFYEQYF	TGCAGTGCTAGAGATCCTGGGCGGTTCTACGAGCAGTACTTC
TRBD1	TRBJ2-5	NA	TRBV7-2	CASSLRTGGFQTQYF	TGTGCCAGCAGCCTCAGGACAGGGGGCTTCCAGACCCAGTACTTC
TRBD2	TRBJ2-5	NA	TRBV27	CASSSGLAGVQETQYF	TGTGCCAGCAGTTCGGGACTAGCGGGCGTTCAAGAGACCCAGTACTTC
NA	TRBJ2-3	NA	TRBV7-2	CASSSIGADTQYF	TGTGCCAGCAGTAGTATTGGGGCAGATACGCAGTATTTT
NA	TRBJ2-7	NA	TRBV2	CASRPLGPSSYEQYF	TGTGCCAGCAGGCCCTTGGGGCCCAGCTCCTACGAGCAGTACTTC
NA	TRBJ1-2	few	TRBV27	CASRRGSGYGYTF	TGTGCCAGCAGGCGGGGGAGCGGGTATGGCTACACCTTC
TRBD1	TRBJ1-6	NA	TRBV4-3	CASSQDPGQVGNSPLHF	TGCGCCAGCAGCCAAGACCCCGGACAGGTTGGGAATTCACCCCTCCACTTT